Below, one TCR beta chain is given with its context. CDR3 length: 15 amino acids. CDR1 is SGHNT, CDR2 YYREEE, per germline (reference sequence). Trimming took off 3 bases at V and 4 bases at J, with 16 bases between the two ends. PBMCs, at least 6 million per sample, were isolated. The total RNA that was extracted per sample amounted to at least 5 micrograms. This sample stems from a study of blood T cells in healthy people across ages. PCR was performed a second time for about 6 to 12 cycles using a sample-barcoded 5' primer and a J-beta primer mix. The authors tagged each cDNA molecule using a template-switch adaptor with 12 random nucleotides. Via MiXCR, TCRdb re-called the 5' RACE reads, giving one row per CDR3 protein. The table includes approximately 780,000 distinct CDR3 sequences, 20% to 30% detected once. These data were also reused for a study on T cells of mothers and their children. Per that study: Similar thymic selection effects on TCR recombination output appear in pairs, both related and unrelated.

The V call is TRBV5-4, the J call TRBJ2-5, with a weak D call TRBD1 (5 bases). Sequenced sample: blood. The TCR sequence derives from a boy younger than 18 in good health. CDR3 nucleotides: TGTGCCAGCAGCTACCCCAGGGCGCGCGGAGAGACCCAGTACTTC. Its protein product is CASSYPRARGETQYF. The entire variable domain, with the rest obtained from reference TRBV5-4 and TRBJ2-5, is as follows: ETGVTQSPTHLIKTRGQQVTLRCSSQSGHNTVSWYQQALGQGPQFIFQYYREEENGRGNFPPRFSGLQFPNYSSELNVNALELDDSALYLCASSYPRARGETQYFGPGTRLLVL.